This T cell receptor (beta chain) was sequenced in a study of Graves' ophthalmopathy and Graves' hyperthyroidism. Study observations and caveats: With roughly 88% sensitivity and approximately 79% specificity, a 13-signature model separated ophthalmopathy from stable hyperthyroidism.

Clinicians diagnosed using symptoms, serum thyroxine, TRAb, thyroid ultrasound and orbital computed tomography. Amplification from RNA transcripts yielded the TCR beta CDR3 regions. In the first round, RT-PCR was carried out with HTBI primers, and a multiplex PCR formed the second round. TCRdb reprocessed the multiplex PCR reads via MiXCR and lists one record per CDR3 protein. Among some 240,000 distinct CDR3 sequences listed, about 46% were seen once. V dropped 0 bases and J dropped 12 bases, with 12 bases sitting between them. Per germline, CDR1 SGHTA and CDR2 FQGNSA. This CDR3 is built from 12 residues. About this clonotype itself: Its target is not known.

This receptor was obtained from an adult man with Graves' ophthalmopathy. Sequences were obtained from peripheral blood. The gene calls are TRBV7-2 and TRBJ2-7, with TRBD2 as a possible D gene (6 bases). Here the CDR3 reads CASSLAGAGWYF. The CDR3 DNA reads TGTGCCAGCAGCTTAGCTGGGGCGGGGTGGTACTTC.